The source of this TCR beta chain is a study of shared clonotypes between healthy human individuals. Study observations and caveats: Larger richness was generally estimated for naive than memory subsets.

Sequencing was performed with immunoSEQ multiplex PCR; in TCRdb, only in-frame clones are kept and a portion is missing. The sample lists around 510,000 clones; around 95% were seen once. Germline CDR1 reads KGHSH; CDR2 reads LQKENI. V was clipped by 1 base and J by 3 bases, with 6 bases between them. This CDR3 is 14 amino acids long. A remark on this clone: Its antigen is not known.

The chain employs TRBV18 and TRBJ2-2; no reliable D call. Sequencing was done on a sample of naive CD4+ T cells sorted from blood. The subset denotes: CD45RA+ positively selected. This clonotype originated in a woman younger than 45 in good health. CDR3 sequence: CASSPREDTGELFF. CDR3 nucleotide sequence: TGTGCCAGCTCACCACGCGAGGACACCGGGGAGCTGTTTTTT.